This TCR beta chain stems from a study of regulatory T cells in long-lasting Graves disease. Overall study context: Antithyroid drug intake by newly diagnosed Graves' patients had lasted under 3 months.

Time point of the sample: newly diagnosed GD, antithyroid drugs for less than 3 months. PBMC-derived RNA was used for the TCR library. American Thyroid Association guidelines were used to diagnose Graves' disease. Combining iRepertoire HTBI primers with Arm-PCR of CDR3 regions, the authors built TCR beta libraries. Original methodology: From all samples, identification returned 13 to 15 TRBJ and roughly 65 TRBV segments. One entry per CDR3 protein results from TCRdb running MiXCR on the multiplex PCR reads. For this entry, the V and J calls and clone size follow TCRdb and not the study's own pipeline. The sample yields 400,000 to 500,000 distinct CDR3 sequences, roughly 17% seen once. Per germline, CDR1 MDHEN and CDR2 SYDVKM. The CDR3 sequence is 13 residues long. The V end lost 3 bases, the J end lost 14 bases, and 19 bases lay between the germline ends. The same data also contributed to another study, on T cells in Graves' hyperthyroidism and ophthalmopathy. That work contributes: Ophthalmopathy was distinguished from stable hyperthyroidism by 13 V-J signatures.

This receptor was taken from a woman between 18 and 29 years old with Graves disease. Source: peripheral blood mononuclear cells (PBMCs), taken at new diagnosis, from a patient treated with antithyroid drugs. J is TRBJ1-2 and V is TRBV28; the D is unclear. CDR3 amino acids: CASSLSTPPWKTF. The CDR3 DNA follows: TGTGCCAGCAGTTTGTCGACCCCTCCATGGAAAACCTTC.